The 19 T cell receptor beta chains given below trace back to one sample, sequenced in a study of blood T cell repertoires in COVID-19. The data were produced by immunoSEQ multiplex PCR, yet TCRdb's version contains in-frame clones alone and is incomplete. Among some 350,000 clones, 87% were seen once, and the ten largest hold about 6.9%. Source material: peripheral blood. The source is a woman in her forties or fifties with COVID-19, enrolled during active disease.

The chain links TRBV27 to TRBJ2-7; possibly TRBD1 for D (5 bases). V lost 2 bases, J lost 0 bases, and 14 bases lay in between. CDR3 length: 16 amino acids. Per germline, CDR1 MNHEY and CDR2 SMNVEV (reference sequence). CDR3 sequence: CASSLRGNYASYEQYF. In DNA form, the CDR3 reads TGTGCCAGCAGTTTAAGGGGCAACTACGCCTCCTACGAGCAGTACTTC.

This chain uses TRBV4-1 with TRBJ2-1; 9 bases line up with TRBD2. The CDR3 runs to 17 residues. CDR1 and CDR2 (germline): MGHRA, YSYEKL. V trimming: 3 bases; J trimming: 8 bases; junction bases outside the gene matches: 14. The CDR3 is CASSHPPEVAGAYEQFF. DNA of the CDR3: TGCGCCAGCAGCCACCCTCCAGAGGTAGCGGGAGCGTATGAGCAGTTCTTC.

A few counts support this clone. The chain couples TRBV7-9 to TRBJ1-4, with 8 bases aligning to TRBD1. This CDR3 is built from 14 residues. Trimming removed 4 bases from V and 8 bases from J; junction bases left unmatched: 6. CDR1 and CDR2 (germline): SEHNR, FQNEAQ (reference sequence). The CDR3 protein is CASSSTGVEEKLFF. In DNA form, the CDR3 reads TGTGCCAGCAGCTCGACAGGGGTCGAGGAAAAACTGTTTTTT.

This chain connects TRBV4-1 to TRBJ2-1; 7 bases are a match to TRBD1. There are 16 residues in the CDR3. J lost 0 bases, V lost 4 bases, and 6 bases had no gene match. Germline V lookup: CDR1 MGHRA, CDR2 YSYEKL. The CDR3 here is CASSRLQGSSYNEQFF. The CDR3 coding sequence is TGCGCCAGCAGCCGCTTACAGGGGAGCTCCTACAATGAGCAGTTCTTC.

The chain combines TRBV4-3 with TRBJ2-3; TRBD2 aligns across 8 bases. Trimming removed 3 bases from V and 1 base from J; junction bases left unmatched: 3. Germline CDR1 LGHNA, CDR2 YSLEER. The length of the CDR3 is 15 residues. For the CDR3, the DNA is TGCGCCAGCAGCCAGGGACTAGGGGGCACAGATACGCAGTATTTT. This translates into CASSQGLGGTDTQYF.

The J gene is TRBJ1-5, the V gene TRBV19, with unresolved D. This CDR3 has 14 amino acids. V lost 3 bases and J lost 7, with 13 bases in between. Germline assignment: CDR1 LNHDA and CDR2 SQIVND (reference sequence). This chain's CDR3 is CASSMGRAGQPQHF. CDR3 sequence (DNA): TGTGCCAGTAGTATGGGGAGGGCCGGACAGCCCCAGCATTTT. The entire variable domain, with the rest obtained from reference TRBV19 and TRBJ1-5, is as follows: DGGITQSPKYLFRKEGQNVTLSCEQNLNHDAMYWYRQDPGQGLRLIYYSQIVNDFQKGDIAEGYSVSREKKESFPLTVTSAQKNPTAFYLCASSMGRAGQPQHFGDGTRLSIL.

V usage is TRBV2 and J usage is TRBJ2-2; 7 bases fit TRBD2. This CDR3 has 16 residues. The germline gives CDR1 SNHLY, CDR2 FYNNEI. V shed 1 base, J shed 4 bases, and the junction held 6 bases outside the gene matches. The CDR3 DNA reads TGTGCCAGCAGTGAAGATGCGGGAGTGGTCACCGGGGAGCTGTTTTTT. Translated: CASSEDAGVVTGELFF. The variable domain in full, completed from reference TRBV2 and TRBJ2-2, reads EPEVTQTPSHQVTQMGQEVILRCVPISNHLYFYWYRQILGQKVEFLVSFYNNEISEKSEIFDDQFSVERPDGSNFTLKIRSTKLEDSAMYFCASSEDAGVVTGELFFGEGSRLTVL.

This clone was picked up one time. At the DNA level, this CDR3 is encoded by other sequences in the same sample as well. The J gene is TRBJ2-3, the V gene TRBV30; D unclear. Trimming removed 0 bases at V and 6 bases at J, with 4 bases between. This CDR3 has 11 residues. Looked up from germline, CDR1 is GTSNPN and CDR2 is SVGIG (reference sequence). The CDR3 protein is CAWSVRDTQYF. The CDR3 DNA reads as TGTGCCTGGAGTGTACGGGATACGCAGTATTTT.

This chain connects TRBV5-1 to TRBJ2-3, with unresolved D. Looked up from germline, CDR1 is SGHRS and CDR2 is YFSETQ. V lost 1 base, J lost 3 bases, and 3 bases lay in between. The CDR3 runs to 12 residues. The CDR3 DNA follows: TGCGCCAGCAGCTTGCGTACAGATACGCAGTATTTT. Encoded protein: CASSLRTDTQYF. Using reference TRBV5-1 and TRBJ2-3 for the parts outside the CDR3, the full variable domain is KAGVTQTPRYLIKTRGQQVTLSCSPISGHRSVSWYQQTPGQGLQFLFEYFSETQRNKGNFPGRFSGRQFSNSRSEMNVSTLELGDSALYLCASSLRTDTQYFGPGTRLTVL.

The chain combines TRBV9 with TRBJ2-3; no definite D call. Trimming left V 0 bases short and J 0 bases short, with 8 bases between. The CDR3 contains 15 residues. The germline CDR1 and CDR2 sequences are SGDLS and YYNGEE. CDR3 protein: CASSVAVVSTDTQYF. In nucleotides, the CDR3 is TGTGCCAGCAGCGTAGCCGTAGTGAGCACAGATACGCAGTATTTT.

The chain is built from TRBV18 and TRBJ1-4; D uncertain. Between the trimmed V and J ends, which lost 1 base and 0 bases, there was a span of 6 bases. This CDR3 spans 15 amino acids. CDR1 is KGHSH and CDR2 is LQKENI in the germline V gene. The CDR3 region is CASSPRHATNEKLFF. The CDR3 DNA follows: TGTGCCAGCTCACCACGGCATGCAACTAATGAAAAACTGTTTTTT.

DNA for the CDR3: TGTGCCAGCAGCCACCGGGACTCTCTGTACTTC. This sequence encodes CASSHRDSLYF. The chain recombines TRBV13 with TRBJ2-7, with D possibly TRBD2 on 6 matching bases. CDR1 PRHDT and CDR2 FYEKMQ come from the germline V gene (reference sequence). V shed 5 bases and J shed 12 bases, with 14 bases lying between them. There are 11 residues in the CDR3.

The chain recombines TRBV19 with TRBJ1-3; TRBD1 might be the D (5 bases). Per germline, CDR1 LNHDA and CDR2 SQIVND (reference sequence). This CDR3 comprises 15 residues. The V gene lost 4 bases and the J gene lost 4 bases, with 14 bases spanning the gap. The CDR3 is CASSTTRAAGNTIYF. The CDR3, as DNA: TGTGCCAGTAGTACGACCAGGGCAGCGGGAAACACCATATATTTT. Looking up the rest from reference TRBV19 and TRBJ1-3 gives the full variable domain: DGGITQSPKYLFRKEGQNVTLSCEQNLNHDAMYWYRQDPGQGLRLIYYSQIVNDFQKGDIAEGYSVSREKKESFPLTVTSAQKNPTAFYLCASSTTRAAGNTIYFGEGSWLTVV.

This clone was seen a single time. J is TRBJ2-3 and V is TRBV20-1; TRBD2 agrees at 8 bases. Germline V gene sequence: CDR1 DFQATT, CDR2 SNEGSKA (reference sequence). V dropped 3 bases and J dropped 6; count of bases not matched to a gene: 5. The CDR3 has 13 residues. The CDR3 sequence is CSASLAGTDTQYF. DNA for the CDR3: TGCAGTGCTAGTTTAGCGGGAACCGATACGCAGTATTTT.

The rearrangement joins TRBV6-5 to TRBJ2-1; 8 nucleotides align to TRBD1. The V segment lost 7 bases and the J segment 7 bases; nucleotides outside the gene matches: 12. The CDR3 runs to 15 residues. Germline V gene sequence: CDR1 MNHEY, CDR2 SVGAGI. The CDR3 protein is CASIPQGAHKNEQFF. DNA for the CDR3: TGTGCCAGCATCCCCCAGGGGGCGCATAAAAATGAGCAGTTCTTC.

A remark on this clone: Compared with germline, one end of the junction differs, possibly owing to a read error. The J gene is TRBJ2-5, the V gene TRBV7-7, with D tentatively TRBD2 (6 bases). Germline values: CDR1 SSHAT, CDR2 FNYEAQ (reference sequence). CDR3 size: 15 residues. CDR3 in DNA: TGTGCTAGCAACCGGGGGACGGGGATCCAAGAGACCCAGTACTTC. This codes for CASNRGTGIQETQYF.

In its sample, this clone was seen once. The V gene is TRBV2, the J gene TRBJ1-5, with D hard to call. Per germline, CDR1 SNHLY and CDR2 FYNNEI. Trimming removed 4 bases from V and 0 bases from J, with 10 bases in between. The CDR3 runs to 15 residues. The CDR3 loop is CASSGPGYSNQPQHF. CDR3 in DNA: TGTGCCAGCAGTGGCCCGGGGTATAGCAATCAGCCCCAGCATTTT.

The rearrangement joins TRBV2 to TRBJ2-4; 8 bases agree with TRBD1. J was trimmed by 6 bases and V by 1 base; bases with no gene match: 2. The CDR3 loop spans 14 amino acids. Germline V gene data show CDR1 as SNHLY and CDR2 as FYNNEI. The CDR3 here is CASSEGTGINIQYF. In DNA, the CDR3 is TGTGCCAGCAGTGAAGGGACAGGGATAAACATTCAGTACTTC.

The rearrangement links TRBV30 to TRBJ2-1; TRBD1 might be the D (5 bases). Germline values: CDR1 GTSNPN, CDR2 SVGIG (reference sequence). V was pared by 4 bases and J by 2 bases, with 9 bases between. The CDR3 covers 13 residues. The CDR3 here is CAWNWGPYNEQFF. For the CDR3, the DNA is TGTGCCTGGAACTGGGGCCCCTACAATGAGCAGTTCTTC.